Listed here are 14 T cell receptor beta chains from one sample, sequenced in a study of tumor-infiltrating lymphocytes in localized non-small cell lung cancer. Only in-frame clones appear in the TCRdb table, and some are missing; sequencing was by immunoSEQ multiplex PCR. The sample carries more than 9,500 clones, nearly 85% recorded once. Sequencing was carried out using uninvolved lung tissue not adjacent to the tumor. The receptors come from a human donor with non-small cell lung cancer.

The chain recombines TRBV25-1 with TRBJ1-2; D remains ambiguous. The CDR3 spans 13 residues. The V gene's germline CDR1 is MGHDK and CDR2 SYGVNS. V was clipped by 4 bases and J by 5 bases, with 11 bases between them. CDR3 residues: CASSGGENYGYTF. The DNA for the CDR3 is TGTGCCAGCAGTGGAGGAGAGAATTATGGCTACACCTTC.

The rearrangement joins TRBV9 to TRBJ2-7, with 15 bases fitting TRBD2. J was trimmed by 1 base and V by 3 bases; bases with no gene match: 5. CDR3 length: 17 residues. Germline V gives CDR1 SGDLS, CDR2 YYNGEE. CDR3 sequence (DNA): TGTGCCAGCAGCGGGGGGACTAGCGGGGGGTTTTCCTACGAGCAGTACTTC. It is translated as CASSGGTSGGFSYEQYF.

This chain uses TRBV25-1 with TRBJ1-1, with D possibly TRBD1 on 6 matching bases. The CDR3 consists of 14 residues. Germline lookup yields CDR1 MGHDK and CDR2 SYGVNS. The germline V and J ends were trimmed by 6 bases and 4 bases, with 15 bases remaining between them. The CDR3 loop is CASSHRAGGTEAFF. The CDR3 coding sequence is TGTGCCAGCAGCCACAGGGCGGGGGGCACTGAAGCTTTCTTT.

For the CDR3, the DNA is TGTGCCAGTAGAAGACTAGCGGGGGGTCGCGCGAACACCGGGGAGCTGTTTTTT. Translated, it gives CASRRLAGGRANTGELFF. J is TRBJ2-2 and V is TRBV19; 13 nucleotides line up with TRBD2. J was trimmed by 0 bases and V by 6 bases; bases with no gene match: 7. Per germline, CDR1 LNHDA and CDR2 SQIVND (reference sequence). The CDR3 spans 18 residues.

This clone is labeled large. In nucleotides, the CDR3 is TGCAGCGTTTATTTAAGGAGGAACTATGGCTACACCTTC. It yields the protein CSVYLRRNYGYTF. The genes are TRBV29-1 and TRBJ1-2, with no clear D. V dropped 5 bases and J dropped 2 bases, with 12 bases sitting between them. The CDR3 extends over 13 amino acids. CDR1 is SQVTM and CDR2 is ANQGSEA in the germline V gene.

The chain has TRBV2 and TRBJ2-3; D possibly corresponds to TRBD2 (6 bases). V was trimmed by 9 bases and J by 3 bases, leaving 19 bases between them. The CDR3 has 15 amino acids. Per germline, CDR1 SNHLY and CDR2 FYNNEI. CDR3 sequence: CASNQQMGGTDTQYF. CDR3 bases: TGTGCCAGTAATCAGCAAATGGGGGGAACAGATACGCAGTATTTT.

The chain uses TRBV5-3 and TRBJ1-5; D might be TRBD1 (6 bases). TRBV5-3 belongs to the ORF category, with a function that is uncertain. The length of the CDR3 is 16 residues. V gave up 1 base and J gave up 6 bases, with 17 bases separating them. The CDR3 DNA sequence: TGTGCCAGAAGCTTGTCCCAAAGGGGGGAATGTCAGCCCCAGCATTTT. Amino acid sequence: CARSLSQRGECQPQHF.

For this clone: Its ends do not fully match the called genes, so a read error is possible. The rearrangement links TRBV2 to TRBJ1-2; D is undetermined. This CDR3 spans 13 amino acids. Germline CDR1 and CDR2: SNHLY and FYNNEI. The CDR3 region has the DNA TGTGCCAGCAGTCAAGCTACTAACTATGGCTACACCTTC. It encodes CASSQATNYGYTF.

This clone was counted between two and nine times. The chain has TRBV6-6 and TRBJ2-7, with 10 bases lining up with TRBD1. V trimming: 5 bases; J trimming: 3 bases; junction bases outside the gene matches: 7. The CDR3 has 15 residues. The V gene's germline CDR1 is MNHNY and CDR2 SVGAGI (reference sequence). The CDR3 nucleotides are TGTGCCAGCAGTCACCGGGACAGGGGTGACTACGAGCAGTACTTC. Translated, it gives CASSHRDRGDYEQYF.

The chain joins TRBV6-5 to TRBJ1-5, with D unclear. V was trimmed by 7 bases and J by 9 bases, leaving 19 bases between them. CDR1 is MNHEY, CDR2 SVGAGI, per germline. The CDR3 is 14 amino acids. The CDR3 coding sequence is TGTGCCAGCAACGAAAGGACCCAGCCAGGGCCCCAGCATTTT. Translated, it gives CASNERTQPGPQHF.

The chain uses TRBV28 and TRBJ1-2; the match to TRBD1 covers 9 bases. V gave up 6 bases and J gave up 5 bases; unmatched junction bases: 22. Germline V gives CDR1 MDHEN, CDR2 SYDVKM. The CDR3 runs to 19 residues. CDR3 residues: CASSDTQGQGGGPQYGYTF. The CDR3 DNA follows: TGTGCCAGCAGCGACACACAGGGACAGGGTGGGGGCCCCCAATATGGCTACACCTTC.

This rearrangement joins TRBV5-1 to TRBJ2-1; 10 bases match TRBD1. V gave up 0 bases and J gave up 12 bases; unmatched junction bases: 9. The CDR3 loop spans 15 amino acids. Germline V gives CDR1 SGHRS, CDR2 YFSETQ. This CDR3 reads CASSLAGTGAEGQFF. The DNA for the CDR3 is TGCGCCAGCAGCTTGGCCGGGACAGGGGCCGAGGGGCAGTTCTTC.

The chain is built from TRBV18 and TRBJ2-5; TRBD2 matches at 11 bases. Per germline, CDR1 KGHSH and CDR2 LQKENI. There are 16 residues in the CDR3. V shed 0 bases, J shed 1 base, and the junction held 1 base outside the gene matches. CDR3 region: CASSPPTSGVQETQYF. As DNA, the CDR3 is TGTGCCAGCTCACCACCGACTAGCGGGGTCCAAGAGACCCAGTACTTC.

This chain uses TRBV11-3 with TRBJ2-2, with 15 positions matching TRBD2. The germline gives CDR1 SGHNT, CDR2 YENEEA. The CDR3 sequence is 18 residues long. Germline trimming cut 4 bases from V and 3 bases from J; bases unmatched to any gene: 6. Here the CDR3 reads CASSYGLAGGRDTGELFF. The CDR3 DNA reads as TGTGCCAGCAGCTACGGACTAGCGGGGGGGCGGGACACCGGGGAGCTGTTTTTT.